Below are 21 T cell receptor beta chains sequenced from a single sample in a study of Ad26.COV2.S vaccination and SARS-CoV-2 variants. Regarding treatment: over 15 received Ad26.COV2.S at low or high dose, single or two shots; several received placebo; per-sample allocation not given. The samples were gathered on day 63 after the first injection of vaccine or placebo. Using immunoSEQ multiplex PCR, the repertoire was profiled, and TCRdb retains in-frame clones only, with some absent. The sample consists of 500,000 or so clones, around 88% of them appearing once. The specimen comprised peripheral blood, sampled in a trial of Ad26.COV2.S vaccine versus placebo. These receptors came from a person between 18 and 65 years old who received the Ad26.COV2.S COVID-19 vaccine or a placebo.

This chain connects TRBV9 to TRBJ2-6; D call uncertain. CDR1 SGDLS and CDR2 YYNGEE come from the germline V gene. The CDR3 consists of 14 residues. Trimming pared 7 bases from V and 1 base from J, leaving 9 bases between. The CDR3 coding sequence is TGTGCCAGCGGATCAGGTTCTGGGGCCAACGTCCTGACTTTC. Protein sequence: CASGSGSGANVLTF.

The chain recombines TRBV3-1 (or the pseudogene TRBV3-2) with TRBJ1-1, with 8 bases lining up with TRBD1. Germline V lookup: CDR1 LGHDT, CDR2 YNNKEL (reference sequence). The CDR3 is 15 amino acids. The V segment lost 7 bases and the J segment 5 bases; nucleotides outside the gene matches: 12. The CDR3 bases are TGTGCCAGCATCACCCAGGGGGCCCGGGGTACTGAAGCTTTCTTT. Translated, it gives CASITQGARGTEAFF.

The chain has TRBV14 and TRBJ1-2; tentative D call: TRBD1 (6 bases). Trimming left V 0 bases short and J 7 bases short, with 12 bases between. The germline V gene has CDR1 SGHDN and CDR2 FVKESK. The CDR3 is 14 residues long. The CDR3 DNA follows: TGTGCCAGCAGCCAAGATCGGGGGGCAAGTGGCTACACCTTC. This encodes CASSQDRGASGYTF.

This clone was counted a few times. This chain connects TRBV7-2 to TRBJ2-2; D gene uncertain. This CDR3 comprises 12 residues. Germline loops: CDR1 SGHTA, CDR2 FQGNSA. Deletions cut 2 bases from V and 7 bases from J, with 5 bases between. CDR3 coding DNA: TGTGCCAGCAGCTTAAGGGTCGGGGAGCTGTTTTTT. Amino acid sequence: CASSLRVGELFF.

CDR3 amino acids: CASSLGSGETQYF. The DNA for the CDR3 is TGTGCCAGCAGCTTAGGATCGGGGGAGACCCAGTACTTC. The chain employs TRBV5-4 and TRBJ2-5; maybe TRBD2 (5 bases). Trimming removed 2 bases at V and 5 bases at J, with 10 bases between. In germline, CDR1 is SGHNT, CDR2 YYREEE (reference sequence). CDR3 length: 13 residues.

This sequence joins TRBV9 and TRBJ2-3; the match to TRBD2 covers 7 bases. The CDR3 covers 16 residues. The V segment lost 0 bases and the J segment 2 bases; nucleotides outside the gene matches: 6. The germline gives CDR1 SGDLS, CDR2 YYNGEE. The CDR3 nucleotides are TGTGCCAGCAGCGTAGCAGCGGGACGGAACACAGATACGCAGTATTTT. Its translation: CASSVAAGRNTDTQYF.

The genes are TRBV6-2 or TRBV6-3 and TRBJ1-5; D is unclear. V lost 2 bases and J lost 4, with 9 bases in between. Per germline, CDR1 MNHEY and CDR2 SVGEGT. The CDR3 runs 14 residues. The CDR3: CASSYRPANQPQHF. The CDR3 DNA is TGTGCCAGCAGTTACCGGCCGGCTAATCAGCCCCAGCATTTT.

The rearrangement uses TRBV27 and TRBJ2-3; 9 bases are shared with TRBD2. The junction had 7 bases not matched to a gene; V was cut back by 3 bases and J by 6 bases. CDR1 is MNHEY and CDR2 is SMNVEV in the germline V gene (reference sequence). The CDR3 totals 15 residues. In DNA, the CDR3 is TGTGCCAGCAGTTTTGGCGGGAGGGCATCGGATACGCAGTATTTT. Translation: CASSFGGRASDTQYF.

This chain uses TRBV29-1 with TRBJ2-7, with TRBD1 identical over 7 bases. Germline assignment: CDR1 SQVTM and CDR2 ANQGSEA. The V and J ends lost 0 bases and 9 bases, in that order; junction bases with no gene match: 2. This CDR3 contains 11 residues. The CDR3 nucleotides are TGCAGCGTTGAAGAACCAGGGGGGCAGTACTTC. Protein sequence: CSVEEPGGQYF.

The DNA of the CDR3 is TGCAGCGTTGTAGGTCTAGCGGGAGTGGCGCAGTACTTC. This codes for CSVVGLAGVAQYF. The V and J genes are TRBV29-1 and TRBJ2-7; TRBD2 matches at 10 bases. The CDR3 spans 13 residues. With 4 bases clipped from V and 9 bases from J, the junction kept 9 bases outside the gene matches. Germline lookup yields CDR1 SQVTM and CDR2 ANQGSEA.

This chain connects TRBV4-3 to TRBJ2-2; TRBD1 is a possible D gene (6 bases). The V gene lost 2 bases and the J gene lost 6 bases, with 13 bases spanning the gap. CDR3 length equals 15 residues. The V gene's germline CDR1 is LGHNA and CDR2 YSLEER. For the CDR3, the DNA is TGCGCCAGCAGCCAACAAACAGGGTTCGCCGGGGAGCTGTTTTTT. It codes for CASSQQTGFAGELFF.

This sequence joins TRBV30 and TRBJ2-3; D not certain. Trimming left V 3 bases short and J 7 bases short, with 8 bases between. Germline loops: CDR1 GTSNPN, CDR2 SVGIG (reference sequence). This CDR3 is 11 amino acids long. In nucleotides, the CDR3 is TGTGCCTGGAGGCCCGGTAATACGCAGTATTTT. It specifies CAWRPGNTQYF.

This chain uses TRBV4-1 with TRBJ2-7; D is ambiguous. Per germline, CDR1 MGHRA and CDR2 YSYEKL. Trimming shortened V by 4 bases and J by 4 bases, and 5 bases separated the two germline ends. The CDR3 has 11 amino acids. The CDR3 bases are TGCGCCAGCAGCCTAGGATACGAGCAGTACTTC. This encodes CASSLGYEQYF.

The chain joins TRBV5-1 to TRBJ2-1, with 7 bases that match TRBD1. V shed 4 bases, J shed 5 bases, and the junction held 9 bases outside the gene matches. The CDR3 contains 15 residues. Looked up from germline, CDR1 is SGHRS and CDR2 is YFSETQ. The DNA for the CDR3 is TGCGCCAGCAGCACATCCGGGACAGACCACAATGAGCAGTTCTTC. This sequence encodes CASSTSGTDHNEQFF.

The chain combines TRBV5-6 with TRBJ2-6; 7 bases line up with TRBD1. The germline V gene encodes CDR1 SGHDT and CDR2 YYEEEE. The CDR3 is 17 amino acids. J lost 2 bases, V lost 0 bases, and 5 bases had no gene match. CDR3 loop: CASSLGRGITGANVLTF. Written as DNA, the CDR3 is TGTGCCAGCAGCTTGGGCAGGGGGATCACTGGGGCCAACGTCCTGACTTTC.

The J gene is TRBJ1-5, the V gene TRBV19; perhaps TRBD1 as D (6 bases). Germline V gene lookup returns CDR1 LNHDA and CDR2 SQIVND (reference sequence). Trimming removed 6 bases at V and 0 bases at J, with 15 bases between. The CDR3 contains 16 residues. The CDR3 coding sequence is TGTGCCAGTAGGGACCCTCGGACAGATAGCAATCAGCCCCAGCATTTT. Amino acids: CASRDPRTDSNQPQHF.

This clone was recorded a few times. Because it lacks the conserved phenylalanine or tryptophan at the end, this CDR3 is likely a read error. No DNA is shown, since the ends of the CDR3 on it are uncertain; the CDR3 is the one TCRdb lists. The chain employs TRBV9 and TRBJ2-7. The CDR3 comprises 10 residues, both ends counted. From germline, CDR1 is SGDLS and CDR2 YYNGEE. CDR3 residues: CASSVFNRIP.

The J gene is TRBJ2-5, the V gene TRBV7-2, with 8 nucleotides matching TRBD2. Trimming cost V 7 bases and J 1 base; bases outside gene matches: 14. The CDR3 covers 17 residues. The germline V gene encodes CDR1 SGHTA and CDR2 FQGNSA. CDR3 sequence reads: CASTRGGASGVQETQYF. The CDR3 DNA is TGTGCCAGCACCCGGGGGGGGGCTAGCGGAGTCCAAGAGACCCAGTACTTC.

The J gene is TRBJ1-5, the V gene TRBV23-1; D possibly corresponds to TRBD1 (5 bases). TRBV23-1 is an ORF; its function is uncertain. This CDR3 has 18 amino acids. Trimming cost V 0 bases and J 1 base, with 16 bases left between them. The CDR3 coding sequence is TGCGCCAGCAGTCAATCGGAGGGACGTGTATTGAGCAATCAGCCCCAGCATTTT. It codes for CASSQSEGRVLSNQPQHF.

The V and J genes are TRBV5-4 and TRBJ1-3; 9 bases align to TRBD1. This CDR3 contains 16 residues. The germline CDR1 and CDR2 sequences are SGHNT and YYREEE (reference sequence). Losses at the gene ends were 3 bases for V and 3 bases for J; bases not matched to a gene: 7. CDR3 loop: CASSSEDRGGGNTIYF. The CDR3 DNA reads as TGTGCCAGCAGCTCAGAGGACAGGGGAGGTGGAAACACCATATATTTT.

This clone was recorded a few times. This sequence joins TRBV19 and TRBJ1-2; 9 bases are a match to TRBD1. Germline CDR1 LNHDA, CDR2 SQIVND (reference sequence). The CDR3 is 18 amino acids. Germline trimming cut 4 bases from V and 2 bases from J; bases unmatched to any gene: 14. The CDR3: CASSRRTGGASDNYGYTF. The CDR3 DNA follows: TGTGCCAGTAGTAGGCGTACAGGGGGCGCGAGTGACAACTATGGCTACACCTTC.